This TCR beta chain stems from a study of blood T cell repertoires in COVID-19. The wider study: The cDNA or gDNA used as material had been derived from T cells, B-cell-depleted T cells, or PBMCs.

The CDR3 has 13 residues. Trimming pared 3 bases from V and 8 bases from J, leaving 10 bases between. Per germline, CDR1 MGHRA and CDR2 YSYEKL. The authors' processing: By means of reference gene primer amplification, nucleated cell counts were estimated. TCRdb keeps only in-frame clones here, not all; method: immunoSEQ multiplex PCR. From that table come the V and J calls and clone size; the DNA was used to work out D and trimming. The top ten hold about 5% of the sample, which has approximately 210,000 clones, 75% to 90% seen once. The chain links TRBV4-1 to TRBJ2-2; no firm D call. Sequenced input: peripheral blood. The source is a woman aged 40 to 50 with acute or convalescent COVID-19. The CDR3 loop is CASSHNGQGELFF. CDR3 in DNA: TGCGCCAGCAGCCATAACGGTCAAGGGGAGCTGTTTTTT.